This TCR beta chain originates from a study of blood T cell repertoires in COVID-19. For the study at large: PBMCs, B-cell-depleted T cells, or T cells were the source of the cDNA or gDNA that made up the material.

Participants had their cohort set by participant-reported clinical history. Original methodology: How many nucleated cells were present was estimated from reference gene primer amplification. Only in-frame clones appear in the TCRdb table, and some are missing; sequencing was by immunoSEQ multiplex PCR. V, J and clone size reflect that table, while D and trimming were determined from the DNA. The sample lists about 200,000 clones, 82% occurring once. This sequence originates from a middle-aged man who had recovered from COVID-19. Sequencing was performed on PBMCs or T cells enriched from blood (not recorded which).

CDR3 residues: CASSPGLTDTQYF. DNA of the CDR3: TGTGCCAGCTCACCCGGACTGACAGATACGCAGTATTTT. The V call is TRBV18, the J call TRBJ2-3; weak D call: TRBD2 (5 bases). The germline V and J ends were trimmed by 3 bases and 3 bases, with 7 bases remaining between them. The CDR3 has 13 amino acids. Germline V gene sequence: CDR1 KGHSH, CDR2 LQKENI.